The next 13 T cell receptor beta chains were all read from a single sample in a study of CD8 T cells in ankylosing spondylitis. From the 5' RACE reads, TCRdb called clonotypes with MiXCR, one entry per CDR3 protein. The table shows 250,000 to 400,000 distinct CDR3 sequences, with roughly 10% occurring only once. Sequencing input: blood, either unsorted or a sorted T cell fraction (not recorded which). All receptors come from a female donor with ankylosing spondylitis or in good health (not recorded which).

Notes on this clonotype: A much larger clone is a single base away; this may be a read error. This chain links TRBV6-1 with TRBJ1-5; D perhaps matches TRBD1 (5 bases). Germline loops: CDR1 MNHNS, CDR2 SASEGT. The CDR3 has 15 amino acids. The CDR3 region is CTSRPPDSGNQPQHF. The CDR3 DNA reads TGTACCAGCAGGCCCCCAGACAGTGGGAATCAGCCCCAGCATTTT.

This clonotype was seen at least ten times. V and J are TRBV20-1 and TRBJ2-7; D not resolved. This CDR3 has 13 amino acids. The ends were cut back, 0 bases at V and 1 base at J, with 7 bases in the middle. Germline V gene data show CDR1 as DFQATT and CDR2 as SNEGSKA (reference sequence). The CDR3: CSARDLRSYEQYF. For the CDR3, the DNA is TGCAGTGCTAGAGATCTCCGTTCCTACGAGCAGTACTTC.

In its sample, this clonotype was seen a few times. The rearrangement joins TRBV28 to TRBJ2-1, with D maybe TRBD2 (7 bases). V lost 1 base, J lost 6 bases, and 19 bases lay in between. This CDR3 has 17 amino acids. The germline V gene has CDR1 MDHEN and CDR2 SYDVKM. The CDR3 DNA follows: TGTGCCAGCAGTTTATCCGAACGGGGGGCGGAAGGCAATGAGCAGTTCTTC. It yields the protein CASSLSERGAEGNEQFF.

This clonotype was found many times. The rearrangement links TRBV7-2 to TRBJ1-1; no firm D call. The V and J ends lost 5 bases and 2 bases respectively, with 9 bases between them. This CDR3 region has 13 residues. Germline CDR1 reads SGHTA; CDR2 reads FQGNSA. The CDR3 here is CASSTQSNTEAFF. The CDR3 region has the DNA TGTGCCAGCAGCACCCAGAGCAACACTGAAGCTTTCTTT.

This clonotype occurred many times. V gene TRBV27 combines with J gene TRBJ2-1; D gene unclear. V was pared by 1 base and J by 3 bases, with 16 bases between. This CDR3 is built from 17 residues. The germline gives CDR1 MNHEY, CDR2 SMNVEV (reference sequence). The CDR3 loop is CASSLFVVARNYNEQFF. CDR3 DNA sequence: TGTGCCAGCAGTTTATTTGTAGTAGCAAGAAACTACAATGAGCAGTTCTTC.

As regards this clonotype: With a much larger clone just one base away, this may be a read error. This chain links TRBV12-3 or TRBV12-4 with TRBJ2-2; D may be TRBD2 (5 bases). V lost 3 bases and J 9 bases, leaving 17 bases between the germline ends. The CDR3 contains 15 residues. CDR3 in DNA: TGTGCCAGCAGTTTGGGGAGTAATAGTCCCAGGGAGCTGTTTTTT. It specifies CASSLGSNSPRELFF.

The CDR3 loop is CASSQDETSSYNSPLHF. In nucleotides, the CDR3 is TGTGCCAGCAGCCAAGATGAGACGAGCTCCTATAATTCACCCCTCCACTTT. The chain combines TRBV14 with TRBJ1-6; D remains ambiguous. V lost 0 bases to trimming and J lost 0 bases, with 9 bases between them. The germline gives CDR1 SGHDN, CDR2 FVKESK. The CDR3 loop spans 17 amino acids.

This clonotype appeared many times. This chain links TRBV5-1 with TRBJ2-1; 14 nucleotides match TRBD2. Trimming took 3 bases from V and 10 from J; bases not matched to a gene: 9. Germline V gives CDR1 SGHRS, CDR2 YFSETQ. The CDR3 consists of 16 residues. The CDR3, as DNA: TGCGCCAGCAGCTCCTTGTTGGGACTAGCGGGAGACGAGCAGTTCTTC. Translation gives CASSSLLGLAGDEQFF.

Note on this clonotype: Just one base apart from a much larger clone, this may be a read error. The chain combines TRBV27 with TRBJ2-7; D gene ambiguous. Between the trimmed V and J ends, which lost 4 bases and 5 bases, there was a span of 18 bases. In germline, CDR1 is MNHEY, CDR2 SMNVEV (reference sequence). The CDR3 runs to 15 residues. CDR3 DNA: TGTGCCAGCAGTTGCGATGCACAAGGTGGGGACGAGCAGTACTTC. Protein: CASSCDAQGGDEQYF.

This clonotype was observed at least ten times. The rearrangement joins TRBV28 to TRBJ1-5; no firm D call. This CDR3 comprises 14 residues. The germline V gene has CDR1 MDHEN and CDR2 SYDVKM. V lost 6 bases and J 2 bases, leaving 11 bases between the germline ends. CDR3 nucleotide sequence: TGTGCCAGCAGAGCCCAAATGGGCAATCAGCCCCAGCATTTT. Translating it yields CASRAQMGNQPQHF.

This clonotype was recorded many times. The CDR3 DNA reads as TGCAGCGTGGACGGGACAGGGTCCTATGGCTACACCTTC. It encodes CSVDGTGSYGYTF. This rearrangement joins TRBV29-1 to TRBJ1-2, with 9 bases matching TRBD1. Germline CDR1 and CDR2: SQVTM and ANQGSEA. The CDR3 extends over 13 amino acids. Trimming at V came to 6 bases and at J to 4 bases, leaving 6 bases not matched to a gene.

This clonotype was detected many times. The chain employs TRBV9 and TRBJ2-3, with unresolved D. Trimming removed 2 bases at V and 2 bases at J, with 6 bases between. This CDR3 comprises 13 residues. Germline-derived CDR1 and CDR2 are SGDLS and YYNGEE. The CDR3: CASSVNPTDTQYF. CDR3 in DNA: TGTGCCAGCAGCGTGAATCCCACAGATACGCAGTATTTT.

V gene TRBV20-1 combines with J gene TRBJ2-2; D is unclear. CDR3 length: 15 amino acids. V lost 0 bases and J lost 2, with 10 bases in between. Per germline, CDR1 DFQATT and CDR2 SNEGSKA (reference sequence). In DNA form, the CDR3 reads TGCAGTGCTAGAGATGTGTCCAGAAACACCGGGGAGCTGTTTTTT. This sequence encodes CSARDVSRNTGELFF.